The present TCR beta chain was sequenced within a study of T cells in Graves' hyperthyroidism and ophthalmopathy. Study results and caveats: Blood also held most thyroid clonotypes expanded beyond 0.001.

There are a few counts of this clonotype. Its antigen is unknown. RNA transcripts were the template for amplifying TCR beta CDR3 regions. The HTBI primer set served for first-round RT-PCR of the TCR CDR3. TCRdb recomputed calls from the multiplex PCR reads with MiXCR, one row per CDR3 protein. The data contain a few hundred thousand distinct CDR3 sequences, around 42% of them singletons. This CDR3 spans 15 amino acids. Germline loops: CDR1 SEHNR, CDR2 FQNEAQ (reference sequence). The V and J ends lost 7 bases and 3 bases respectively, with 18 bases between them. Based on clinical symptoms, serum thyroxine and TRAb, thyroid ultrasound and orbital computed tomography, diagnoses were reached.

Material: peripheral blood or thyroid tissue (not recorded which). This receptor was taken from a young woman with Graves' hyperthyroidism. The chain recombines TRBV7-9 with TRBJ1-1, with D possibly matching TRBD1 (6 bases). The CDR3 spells CASISAQGGYTEAFF. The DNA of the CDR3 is TGTGCCAGCATCTCTGCACAGGGAGGATACACTGAAGCTTTCTTT. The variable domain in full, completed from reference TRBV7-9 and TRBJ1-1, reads DTGVSQNPRHKITKRGQNVTFRCDPISEHNRLYWYRQTLGQGPEFLTYFQNEAQLEKSRLLSDRFSAERPKGSFSTLEIQRTEQGDSAMYLCASISAQGGYTEAFFGQGTRLTVV.